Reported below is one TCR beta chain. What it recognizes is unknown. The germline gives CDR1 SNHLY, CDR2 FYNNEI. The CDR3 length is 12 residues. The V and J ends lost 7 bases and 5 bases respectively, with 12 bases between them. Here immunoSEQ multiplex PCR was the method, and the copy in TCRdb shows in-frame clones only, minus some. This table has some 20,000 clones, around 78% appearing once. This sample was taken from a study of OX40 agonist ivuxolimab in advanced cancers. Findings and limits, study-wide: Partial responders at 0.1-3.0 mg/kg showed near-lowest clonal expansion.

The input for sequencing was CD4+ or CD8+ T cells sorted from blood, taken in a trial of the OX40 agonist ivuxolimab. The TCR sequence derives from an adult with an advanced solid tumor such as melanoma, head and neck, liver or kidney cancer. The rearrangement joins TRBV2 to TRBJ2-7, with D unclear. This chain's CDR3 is CASTTSLHEQYF. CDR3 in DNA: TGTGCCAGCACCACATCACTCCACGAGCAGTACTTC.